Listed below are T cell receptor beta chains from one sample, sequenced in a study of read filtering for tumor transcriptome and immune sequencing. TCRdb reanalysed the reads using MiXCR and keeps one entry per CDR3 protein. The sample lists around 30,000 distinct CDR3 sequences; 18% were seen once. Source material: a population of CD138-negative cells sorted from bone marrow. Receptors originate from a donor aged 40 or older with multiple myeloma. Each CDR3 is given with its conserved first and last residue. A D gene is named only where the DNA matches it firmly.

v_call: TRBV6-2/TRBV6-3
d_call: NA
j_call: TRBJ2-1
cdr3_aa: CASSHRIEQFF

v_call: TRBV9
d_call: NA
j_call: TRBJ2-1
cdr3_aa: CASSVGRLNEQFF

v_call: TRBV6-1
d_call: TRBD1
j_call: TRBJ1-1
cdr3_aa: CASSDGQGEAFF

v_call: TRBV15
d_call: NA
j_call: TRBJ2-1
cdr3_aa: CATSRTGQWAYYNEQFF

v_call: TRBV6-9
d_call: NA
j_call: TRBJ2-5
cdr3_aa: CASNPPEGLGVETQYF

v_call: TRBV19
d_call: NA
j_call: TRBJ2-1
cdr3_aa: CASSLDAEDEQFF

v_call: TRBV5-1
d_call: NA
j_call: TRBJ2-7
cdr3_aa: CASGLEGADQYF

v_call: TRBV7-9
d_call: NA
j_call: TRBJ1-3
cdr3_aa: CASSPLTGPADTIYF

v_call: TRBV5-5
d_call: NA
j_call: TRBJ2-1
cdr3_aa: CASSPGYFNEQFF

v_call: TRBV20-1
d_call: NA
j_call: TRBJ2-6
cdr3_aa: CSARSYTDHSGANVLTF

v_call: TRBV7-9
d_call: NA
j_call: TRBJ2-5
cdr3_aa: CASSLNVGQRETQYF

v_call: TRBV20-1
d_call: NA
j_call: TRBJ1-3
cdr3_aa: CSARNWGSPGGNTIYF

v_call: TRBV10-3
d_call: NA
j_call: TRBJ2-3
cdr3_aa: CVISHPQDFRTDTQYF

v_call: TRBV7-9
d_call: TRBD1
j_call: TRBJ2-1
cdr3_aa: CASSLALGTGGNEQFF

v_call: TRBV5-1
d_call: TRBD1
j_call: TRBJ2-3
cdr3_aa: CASSLGQGARDTQYF

v_call: TRBV20-1
d_call: TRBD2
j_call: TRBJ2-1
cdr3_aa: CSARDSGNDFF

v_call: TRBV11-2
d_call: NA
j_call: TRBJ1-1
cdr3_aa: CASSLYSQAFF

v_call: TRBV7-8
d_call: NA
j_call: TRBJ2-2
cdr3_aa: CASSSQGGLNPGELFF

v_call: TRBV28
d_call: NA
j_call: TRBJ2-7
cdr3_aa: CASSMVLTTLGQYF

v_call: TRBV5-1
d_call: NA
j_call: TRBJ1-3
cdr3_aa: CASGLLGTPGNTIYF

v_call: TRBV5-7
d_call: NA
j_call: TRBJ2-7
cdr3_aa: CASSLIGWDPGRRRYEQYF

v_call: TRBV7-3
d_call: TRBD2
j_call: TRBJ2-1
cdr3_aa: CASSMTSGGRNEQFF

v_call: TRBV29-1
d_call: TRBD1
j_call: TRBJ2-5
cdr3_aa: CSVGGRQGAETQYF

v_call: TRBV20-1
d_call: TRBD2
j_call: TRBJ2-3
cdr3_aa: CSAEASGVSTDTQYF

v_call: TRBV7-9
d_call: TRBD2
j_call: TRBJ2-3
cdr3_aa: CASRPGRGDTQYF

v_call: TRBV28
d_call: TRBD1
j_call: TRBJ1-1
cdr3_aa: CASSGTVYPGKTEAFF

v_call: TRBV11-3
d_call: TRBD2
j_call: TRBJ2-5
cdr3_aa: CASSLGAGEQETQYF

v_call: TRBV20-1
d_call: TRBD2
j_call: TRBJ2-5
cdr3_aa: CSAARYSGGRETQYF

v_call: TRBV4-1
d_call: TRBD1
j_call: TRBJ2-3
cdr3_aa: CASSQAPGTVTDTQYF

v_call: TRBV28
d_call: TRBD1
j_call: TRBJ1-1
cdr3_aa: CASSFQGAQNTEAFF

v_call: TRBV2
d_call: NA
j_call: TRBJ2-1
cdr3_aa: CASSLSDPHF

v_call: TRBV12-3/TRBV12-4
d_call: NA
j_call: TRBJ2-2
cdr3_aa: CASSFDRYGELFF

v_call: TRBV5-1
d_call: NA
j_call: TRBJ2-2
cdr3_aa: CASSLGQLHTGELFF

v_call: TRBV29-1
d_call: TRBD2
j_call: TRBJ2-3
cdr3_aa: CSVEGLAGTRTDTQYF

v_call: TRBV10-3
d_call: TRBD1
j_call: TRBJ2-2
cdr3_aa: CAILPGTGIGELFF

v_call: TRBV11-2
d_call: NA
j_call: TRBJ2-1
cdr3_aa: CASSLVVVGARNEQFF

v_call: TRBV4-1
d_call: NA
j_call: TRBJ2-1
cdr3_aa: CASSSGTTYNEQFF

v_call: TRBV5-4
d_call: TRBD2
j_call: TRBJ2-3
cdr3_aa: CASSPGTSSFTDTQYF

v_call: TRBV9
d_call: TRBD1
j_call: TRBJ2-1
cdr3_aa: CASSVGQGRYNEQFF

v_call: TRBV2
d_call: NA
j_call: TRBJ2-1
cdr3_aa: CASRRAGSSYNEQFF

v_call: TRBV28
d_call: NA
j_call: TRBJ1-4
cdr3_aa: CASSLGSVELFF

v_call: TRBV25-1
d_call: TRBD2
j_call: TRBJ2-5
cdr3_aa: CASSDDGGGESETQYF

v_call: TRBV20-1
d_call: TRBD2
j_call: TRBJ2-3
cdr3_aa: CSARDLGRAVDTQYF

v_call: TRBV10-3
d_call: NA
j_call: TRBJ1-1
cdr3_aa: CAITEGNTEAFF

v_call: TRBV5-5
d_call: NA
j_call: TRBJ1-2
cdr3_aa: CASSLEPGPNYGYTF

v_call: TRBV6-1
d_call: NA
j_call: TRBJ2-7
cdr3_aa: CASSEVEDRDYEQYF

v_call: TRBV7-9
d_call: NA
j_call: TRBJ1-5
cdr3_aa: CASSLNAGQSNQPQHF

v_call: TRBV20-1
d_call: TRBD2
j_call: TRBJ2-2
cdr3_aa: CSASLAGLNTGELFF

v_call: TRBV6-1
d_call: NA
j_call: TRBJ2-5
cdr3_aa: CASSGATQETQYF